This is a list of T cell receptor beta chains from one sample in a study of post-analysis software for immune sequencing data. Each CDR3 protein is one row after TCRdb ran MiXCR on the PCR reads. The top ten hold roughly 4.9% of the sample, which has 650,000 to 850,000 distinct CDR3 sequences, about 43% seen once. Sequencing was carried out using blood. The receptor set was obtained from a girl aged 10 to 17 with multiple sclerosis. The CDR3 runs from the conserved cysteine through the conserved F or W. Each record gives: clone size, V gene, D gene, J gene, CDR3 protein. The D gene is left open where the match is weak. Clone sizes are given selectively: once, few, many, or a class where the clone is expanded.

NA	TRBV15	NA	TRBJ1-2	CATSRDDRGAPNYGYTF
NA	TRBV18	NA	TRBJ2-5	CASSREAEETQYF
many	TRBV13	NA	TRBJ2-7	CASSLGGGSSYEQYF
NA	TRBV9	NA	TRBJ2-5	CASSVRVAPTETQYF
NA	TRBV7-7	TRBD2	TRBJ2-3	CASSPGIAGAEDTQYF
NA	TRBV18	NA	TRBJ2-5	CASSPYGLETQYF
NA	TRBV6-1	NA	TRBJ2-6	CASSERVSGANVLTF
few	TRBV7-2	TRBD1	TRBJ1-2	CASSTPGGRGYTF
few	TRBV7-9	TRBD2	TRBJ2-7	CASSDGLAGTYEQYF
few	TRBV7-9	NA	TRBJ2-7	CASSDREISYEQYF
NA	TRBV9	TRBD2	TRBJ2-1	CASSPRTSGEHRYNEQFF
few	TRBV5-1	NA	TRBJ2-1	CASSLEAGMGNEQFF